A single sample gave rise to the 19 T cell receptor beta chains below, sequenced in a study of blood T cell repertoires in COVID-19. Repertoires were generated with immunoSEQ multiplex PCR, while TCRdb's copy carries only in-frame clones and drops some. This table has hundreds of thousands of clones, 90% appearing once. The sample taken for sequencing was peripheral blood. The source is a woman in her late teens or twenties with acute or convalescent COVID-19.

For this clone: Other DNA sequences from this sample encode an identical CDR3 as well. CDR3 bases: TGTGCCAGCAGTTTACGCTCCTACGAGCAGTACTTC. This sequence encodes CASSLRSYEQYF. This chain uses TRBV12-3 or TRBV12-4 with TRBJ2-7; D remains unclear. The V end was cut by 2 bases, the J end by 0 bases, with 2 bases between. The CDR3 is 12 residues long.

About this clone itself: Other DNA sequences within the sample encode an identical CDR3. The chain links TRBV7-2 to TRBJ2-3, with 10 bases that match TRBD1. The germline V gene has CDR1 SGHTA and CDR2 FQGNSA. The CDR3 sequence is 15 residues long. The V and J ends lost 1 base and 4 bases, in that order; junction bases with no gene match: 2. This CDR3 is CASSLGDRGADTQYF. CDR3 sequence (DNA): TGTGCCAGCAGCTTAGGGGACAGGGGCGCAGATACGCAGTATTTT. Combining the CDR3 with reference TRBV7-2 and TRBJ2-3 gives the whole variable domain GAGVSQSPSNKVTEKGKDVELRCDPISGHTALYWYRQSLGQGLEFLIYFQGNSAPDKSGLPSDRFSAERTGGSVSTLTIQRTQQEDSAVYLCASSLGDRGADTQYFGPGTRLTVL.

The V gene is TRBV3-1 (or the pseudogene TRBV3-2), the J gene TRBJ1-2, with D unresolved. Germline V gives CDR1 LGHDT, CDR2 YNNKEL (reference sequence). Between the trimmed V and J ends, which lost 1 base and 8 bases, there was a span of 14 bases. The CDR3 spans 14 residues. CDR3 sequence: CASSQAEGSGGYTF. DNA for the CDR3: TGTGCCAGCAGCCAAGCGGAGGGATCGGGCGGCTACACCTTC.

V is TRBV7-9 and J is TRBJ1-5; D is perhaps TRBD1 (5 bases). CDR3 size: 15 residues. CDR1 and CDR2 from the germline V gene are SEHNR and FQNEAQ (reference sequence). V lost 3 bases to trimming and J lost 4 bases, with 13 bases between them. The CDR3 region has the DNA TGTGCCAGCAGCTTTGGGAGGGGCCCTAATCAGCCCCAGCATTTT. Its translation is CASSFGRGPNQPQHF. The full variable domain, in which reference TRBV7-9 and TRBJ1-5 provide the parts outside the CDR3, is DTGVSQNPRHKITKRGQNVTFRCDPISEHNRLYWYRQTLGQGPEFLTYFQNEAQLEKSRLLSDRFSAERPKGSFSTLEIQRTEQGDSAMYLCASSFGRGPNQPQHFGDGTRLSIL.

The chain recombines TRBV27 with TRBJ1-5, with a tentative D call TRBD1 (5 bases). Germline assignment: CDR1 MNHEY and CDR2 SMNVEV (reference sequence). The germline V and J ends were trimmed by 3 bases and 6 bases, with 6 bases remaining between them. This CDR3 comprises 12 residues. DNA of the CDR3: TGTGCCAGCAGTTTCGGGGGTCAGCCCCAGCATTTT. This sequence encodes CASSFGGQPQHF.

This rearrangement joins TRBV5-4 to TRBJ1-1; maybe TRBD1 (6 bases). CDR1 SGHNT and CDR2 YYREEE come from the germline V gene (reference sequence). V was pared by 4 bases and J by 1 base, with 8 bases between. The CDR3 has 13 amino acids. CDR3: CASSTGQNTEAFF. The CDR3 DNA reads TGTGCCAGCAGCACGGGACAGAACACTGAAGCTTTCTTT.

V and J are TRBV5-6 and TRBJ2-3; D is ambiguous. The germline V and J ends were trimmed by 4 bases and 2 bases, with 14 bases remaining between them. The CDR3 has 15 residues. The germline V gene encodes CDR1 SGHDT and CDR2 YYEEEE. The CDR3: CASSQEARSTDTQYF. The CDR3 coding sequence is TGTGCCAGCAGCCAAGAAGCGAGGTCCACAGATACGCAGTATTTT.

The rearrangement joins TRBV5-4 to TRBJ2-1; D unclear. The CDR3 consists of 15 residues. Germline lookup yields CDR1 SGHNT and CDR2 YYREEE (reference sequence). V dropped 4 bases and J dropped 2 bases, with 13 bases sitting between them. The CDR3 nucleotides are TGTGCCAGCAGCAAAAACCGCGGCACCTACAATGAGCAGTTCTTC. This sequence encodes CASSKNRGTYNEQFF.

This chain uses TRBV7-2 with TRBJ2-7; 8 bases map to TRBD1. This CDR3 region has 13 residues. Looked up from germline, CDR1 is SGHTA and CDR2 is FQGNSA. Unmatched junction bases numbered 4, after V lost 3 bases and J lost 6 bases. In DNA, the CDR3 is TGTGCCAGCAGCTTGGCAGGGGGCGGCGAGCAGTACTTC. This translates into CASSLAGGGEQYF.

The chain combines TRBV5-6 with TRBJ1-1, with 7 positions matching TRBD1. With 5 bases clipped from V and 1 base from J, the junction kept 5 bases outside the gene matches. CDR1 is SGHDT, CDR2 YYEEEE, per germline. This CDR3 region has 14 residues. In DNA form, the CDR3 reads TGTGCCAGCAGTAGGGGGCTGGGGAACACTGAAGCTTTCTTT. It translates to CASSRGLGNTEAFF.

This clone was counted once. The gene calls are TRBV13 and TRBJ2-5; D is possibly TRBD1 (6 bases). The CDR3 totals 14 residues. V was trimmed by 4 bases and J by 3 bases, leaving 12 bases between them. Germline V gene data show CDR1 as PRHDT and CDR2 as FYEKMQ (reference sequence). In DNA form, the CDR3 reads TGTGCCAGCAGCTACGGACAGCTCAAAGAGACCCAGTACTTC. Translated, it gives CASSYGQLKETQYF.

This CDR3 is CASRLGRDGYTF. CDR3 coding DNA: TGTGCAAGTCGCTTAGGCAGGGATGGCTACACCTTC. The chain couples TRBV12-2 to TRBJ1-2; the tabulated D call, TRBD1, remains unverified against the DNA. TRBV12-2 is designated a pseudogene. This CDR3 has 12 residues.

The V gene is TRBV4-2, the J gene TRBJ2-7; D is perhaps TRBD1 (6 bases). Per germline, CDR1 LGHNA and CDR2 YNFKEQ. V lost 0 bases and J 3 bases, leaving 9 bases between the germline ends. This CDR3 has 14 residues. The CDR3 loop is CASSQDPGVYEQYF. In DNA form, the CDR3 reads TGTGCCAGCAGCCAAGATCCAGGGGTCTACGAGCAGTACTTC.

V gene TRBV30 combines with J gene TRBJ1-1; the D is unclear. Germline V gives CDR1 GTSNPN, CDR2 SVGIG (reference sequence). V was pared by 2 bases and J by 8 bases, with 9 bases between. The length of the CDR3 is 11 residues. CDR3 region: CAWSLALEAFF. CDR3 DNA: TGTGCCTGGAGTCTAGCCCTAGAAGCTTTCTTT.

The chain couples TRBV19 to TRBJ1-5; the D is unclear. CDR1 is LNHDA and CDR2 is SQIVND in the germline V gene (reference sequence). The CDR3 is 14 residues long. V was shortened by 1 base and J by 7 bases, with 11 bases between the two germline ends. The CDR3 region is CASSIAGMEQPQHF. The CDR3 DNA sequence: TGTGCCAGTAGTATAGCGGGAATGGAACAGCCCCAGCATTTT.

J is TRBJ2-7 and V is TRBV5-6, with D perhaps matching TRBD1 (6 bases). CDR3 length equals 14 residues. The ends were cut back, 4 bases at V and 1 base at J, with 12 bases in the middle. Germline V gene lookup returns CDR1 SGHDT and CDR2 YYEEEE. The chain's CDR3 is CASSPRTESYEQYF. The DNA of the CDR3 is TGTGCCAGCAGCCCACGGACAGAGTCCTACGAGCAGTACTTC.

The V gene is TRBV9, the J gene TRBJ1-2; tentative D call: TRBD1 (5 bases). Deletions cut 2 bases from V and 11 bases from J, with 10 bases between. Germline loops: CDR1 SGDLS, CDR2 YYNGEE. The CDR3 sequence is 11 residues long. This CDR3 is CASSVPGWYTF. In DNA form, the CDR3 reads TGTGCCAGCAGCGTTCCAGGGTGGTACACCTTC. Supplemented by reference TRBV9 and TRBJ1-2, the full variable domain reads DSGVTQTPKHLITATGQRVTLRCSPRSGDLSVYWYQQSLDQGLQFLIQYYNGEERAKGNILERFSAQQFPDLHSELNLSSLELGDSALYFCASSVPGWYTFGSGTRLTVV.

This sequence joins TRBV10-3 and TRBJ2-1; D is perhaps TRBD1 (5 bases). CDR3 size: 13 residues. V lost 7 bases to trimming and J lost 6 bases, with 13 bases between them. Germline CDR1 reads ENHRY; CDR2 reads SYGVKD. CDR3 protein: CAINPDSFNEQFF. The DNA for the CDR3 is TGTGCCATCAATCCCGACAGTTTCAATGAGCAGTTCTTC.

J is TRBJ2-5 and V is TRBV3-1 (or the pseudogene TRBV3-2); tentative D call: TRBD1 (6 bases). The ends were cut back, 1 base at V and 4 bases at J, with 7 bases in the middle. Per germline, CDR1 LGHDT and CDR2 YNNKEL (reference sequence). The CDR3 sequence is 13 residues long. The DNA for the CDR3 is TGTGCCAGCAGCCAAGGGGGGCGAGAGACCCAGTACTTC. Its protein product is CASSQGGRETQYF.